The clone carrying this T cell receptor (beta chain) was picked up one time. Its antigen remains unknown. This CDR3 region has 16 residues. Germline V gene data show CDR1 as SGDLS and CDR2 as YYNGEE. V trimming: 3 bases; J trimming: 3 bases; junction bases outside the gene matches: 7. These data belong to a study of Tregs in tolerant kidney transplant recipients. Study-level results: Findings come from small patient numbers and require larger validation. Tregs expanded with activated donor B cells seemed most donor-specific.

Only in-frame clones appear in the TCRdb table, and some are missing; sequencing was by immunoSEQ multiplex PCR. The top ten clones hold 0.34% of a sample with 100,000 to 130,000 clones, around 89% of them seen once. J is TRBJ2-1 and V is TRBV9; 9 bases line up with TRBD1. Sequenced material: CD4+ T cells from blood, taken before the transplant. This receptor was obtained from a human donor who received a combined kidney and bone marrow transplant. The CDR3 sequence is CASSGGGTGLYNEQFF. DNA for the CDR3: TGTGCCAGCAGCGGAGGCGGGACAGGGCTCTACAATGAGCAGTTCTTC. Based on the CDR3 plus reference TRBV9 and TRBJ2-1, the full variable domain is DSGVTQTPKHLITATGQRVTLRCSPRSGDLSVYWYQQSLDQGLQFLIQYYNGEERAKGNILERFSAQQFPDLHSELNLSSLELGDSALYFCASSGGGTGLYNEQFFGPGTRLTVL.